The TCR beta chain under discussion was sequenced for a study of T cell changes during pregnancy in multiple sclerosis (dated by TCRdb to between 2018 and 2021). Looking at the study overall: In women with multiple sclerosis, the researchers looked at how the T cell repertoire shifted as pregnancy progressed.

This clone is a singleton in its sample. No antigen is known for it. No base quality values were provided; no much bigger clone lies one nucleotide off. The library was generated by the immunoSEQ multiplex PCR assay. This immuneACCESS table, as held by TCRdb, lists in-frame sequences with V and J called but not all clones. Of the missing ones, under half trace to an unresolved V gene in checked studies; the others have no known cause. Within this sample are about 51,000 clones, with 94% of them counted one time only. Together, the top ten hold about 0.6% of the sample. The CDR3 goes from the cysteine to the phenylalanine over 14 residues. CDR3 DNA is the only sequence kept; it has 42 bases, read in frame from the first base. V is shortened by 2 bases, J by 7 bases, and the region joining them spans 9 bases. The germline V gene gives CDR1 as ENHRY and CDR2 as SYGVKD.

The chain joins TRBV10-3 to TRBJ1-6; 6 matching bases give a weak D call of TRBD1. The sample here was CD4+ T cells from peripheral blood mononuclear cells, taken in the second trimester of pregnancy. This clonotype was obtained from a female donor with multiple sclerosis, enrolled in a pregnancy study. CDR3 sequence: CAISEHRENSPLHF. The bases are TGTGCCATCAGTGAGCACAGGGAGAATTCACCCCTCCACTTT.